The TCR beta chain described here comes from a study of molecular identifiers for immune sequencing clone quantification. This clonotype was found many times. The CDR3 is 16 amino acids. V dropped 1 base and J dropped 4 bases, with 11 bases sitting between them. In TCRdb, the PCR reads were re-called with MiXCR into one record per CDR3 protein. Of under 600,000 distinct CDR3 sequences listed, about 20% are singletons. J is TRBJ1-6 and V is TRBV12-3 or TRBV12-4; D is unresolved. Input material: naive CD8+ T cells from blood, with Jurkat cell RNA spiked in. Regarding subset: FACS-sorted CD8+CD4-CCR7+CD45RA+ naive T cells. The clonotype was recovered from a human donor in good health. Some libraries in this study had Jurkat cell RNA spiked in. The CDR3 loop is CASSLVLSGYNSPLHF. The CDR3 region has the DNA TGTGCCAGCAGTTTAGTTCTTTCGGGGTATAATTCACCCCTCCACTTT.